The present entry profiles one TCR beta chain with its context. This clonotype was seen a handful of times. The antigen this receptor binds is unknown. Nothing much larger sits one base from this clone, and base qualities are not available. Ficoll-Paque density gradient centrifugation was the method used to isolate PBMCs. This sample was taken from a study of T-cell memory formation after mild COVID-19 (dated by TCRdb to the early 2020s). Study-wide context: TCR sequence clusters from the two donors were largely donor specific. In two donors, T-cell clones that expanded and contracted after mild COVID-19 were tracked by sequencing TCRalpha and TCRbeta repertoires over time. Two young, previously healthy adult volunteers, one female and one male, were included in the cohort. What the work shows at the level of the full study, not this receptor alone: From day 15 to 85, contracting clones showed balanced CD4/CD8 phenotypes, whereas a second wave of clones that expanded from day 15 to 37 leaned towards CD4+. Contracting CD4+ clones were found mainly in CM and EM memory subsets, while CD8+ clones were enriched in EMRA. Whether the second-wave clones peaking on day 37 were SARS-CoV-2 specific was not confirmed. Some responding clones were detected in pre-infection memory, suggesting pre-existing cross-reactive memory T cells joined the SARS-CoV-2 response. The study covered only a couple of mild cases, and larger cohorts including severe cases with pre-infection samples were considered necessary.

Clipping removes 3 bases from V and 13 bases from J, with 8 as the unmatched junction base count. The CDR3 goes from the cysteine to the phenylalanine over 12 residues. CDR3 DNA only is kept here, 36 bases in frame from base 1. The germline V gene gives CDR1 as SQVTM and CDR2 as ANQGSEA. The data were produced on an Illumina NovaSeq 6000. TCRalpha and TCRbeta cDNA libraries were built by 5'RACE with constant-segment primers, adding sample barcodes and unique molecular identifiers. Trizol reagent was used to extract RNA from every sample. The libraries were amplified in two PCR steps, and the second step added a second sample barcode and Illumina TruSeq adapters. Libraries were sequenced on an Illumina NovaSeq with 2 x 150 bp paired-end reads. Per the source publication's procedure: The reads were demultiplexed and collapsed into UMI-guided consensus sequences using migec v1.2.7. Using mixcr v2.1.11, UMI consensuses were aligned to TRA and TRB V and J templates and then assembled into clonotypes. Expanded or contracted clonotypes were those called significant by both edgeR and NoisET, with noise models trained on biological replicates. edgeR calls used a false discovery rate-adjusted p below 0.01 and a log2 fold-change threshold of 1. As an exploratory analysis of dynamics, max-normalized trajectories of the 1000 most abundant clonotypes were examined with PCA combined with hierarchical clustering. Separately sequenced CD4+ and CD8+ repertoires were used to assign a CD4 or CD8 phenotype to each responding clone. Starting from the raw public reads, TCRdb applied fastp trimming at Q25, assembled clones with MiXCR and retained in-frame beta chains. Entries that share a CDR3 protein sequence are merged under the most common genes and DNA. It is TCRdb's table, rather than the study itself, that gives the V and J calls and clone size. This sample lists 400,000 or so distinct CDR3 sequences; around 20% were detected once. Of the sample, 12% falls within the top ten clones.

The chain uses TRBV29-1 and TRBJ2-1, with 8 bases aligning to TRBD2. The TCR sequence derives from an adult woman who had mild COVID-19 (a few samples of this study predate the infection). The sample titles of this study are shuffled in the database, so cell type and time point are left out; the donor was told from shared clones. The sequenced material came from PBMCs or a T cell subset sorted from them (not recorded which). The nucleotide sequence is TGCAGCGTTGACGGGGGGGGAGGACCTCAGTTCTTC. This encodes CSVDGGGGPQFF.